This TCR beta chain was profiled in a study of OX40 agonist ivuxolimab in advanced cancers. Measured with immunoSEQ multiplex PCR; TCRdb has only the in-frame clones, and not every one. Of about 62,000 clones in the sample, roughly 92% were seen once. Looked up from germline, CDR1 is SGHAT and CDR2 is FQNNGV. The CDR3 covers 15 residues. Trimming took 5 bases from V and 0 from J; bases not matched to a gene: 5. The specimen comprised CD4+ or CD8+ T cells sorted from blood, sampled in a trial of the OX40 agonist ivuxolimab. This TCR came from an adult with an advanced solid tumor such as melanoma, head and neck, liver or kidney cancer. This chain links TRBV11-2 with TRBJ2-7, with 9 bases fitting TRBD2. CDR3 DNA: TGTGCCAGCAGCGACTCTAGCGGGATCTCCTACGAGCAGTACTTC. Amino acid sequence: CASSDSSGISYEQYF. Full variable domain (outside the CDR3, taken from reference TRBV11-2 and TRBJ2-7): EAGVAQSPRYKIIEKRQSVAFWCNPISGHATLYWYQQILGQGPKLLIQFQNNGVVDDSQLPKDRFSAERLKGVDSTLKIQPAKLEDSAVYLCASSDSSGISYEQYFGPGTRLTVT.